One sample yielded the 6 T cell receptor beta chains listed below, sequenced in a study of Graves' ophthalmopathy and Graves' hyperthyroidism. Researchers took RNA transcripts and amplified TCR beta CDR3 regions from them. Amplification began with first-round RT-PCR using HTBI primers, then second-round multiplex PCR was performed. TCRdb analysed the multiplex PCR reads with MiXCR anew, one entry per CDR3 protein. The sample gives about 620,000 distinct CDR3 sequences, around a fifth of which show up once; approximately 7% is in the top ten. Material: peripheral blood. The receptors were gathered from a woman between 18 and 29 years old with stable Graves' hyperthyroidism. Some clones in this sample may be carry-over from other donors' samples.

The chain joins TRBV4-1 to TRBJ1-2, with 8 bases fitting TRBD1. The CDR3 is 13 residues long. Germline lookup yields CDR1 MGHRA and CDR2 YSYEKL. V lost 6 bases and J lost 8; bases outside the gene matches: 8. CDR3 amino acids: CASRDRGTVGYTF. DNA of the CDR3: TGCGCCAGCAGAGACAGGGGTACGGTCGGCTACACCTTC.

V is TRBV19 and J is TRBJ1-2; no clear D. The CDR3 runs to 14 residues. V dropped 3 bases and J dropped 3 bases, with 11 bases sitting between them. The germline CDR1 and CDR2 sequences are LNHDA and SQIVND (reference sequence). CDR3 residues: CASSMPDSYYGYTF. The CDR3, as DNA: TGTGCCAGTAGTATGCCCGATAGCTACTATGGCTACACCTTC. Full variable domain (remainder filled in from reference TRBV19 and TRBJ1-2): DGGITQSPKYLFRKEGQNVTLSCEQNLNHDAMYWYRQDPGQGLRLIYYSQIVNDFQKGDIAEGYSVSREKKESFPLTVTSAQKNPTAFYLCASSMPDSYYGYTFGSGTRLTVV.

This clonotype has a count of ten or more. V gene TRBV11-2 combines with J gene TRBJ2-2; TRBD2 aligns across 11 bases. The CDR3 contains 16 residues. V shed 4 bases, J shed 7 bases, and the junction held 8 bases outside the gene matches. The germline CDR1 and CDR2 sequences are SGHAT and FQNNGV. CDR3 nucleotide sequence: TGTGCCAGCAGCTATAAGACTAGCGGGATAGGCGGGGAGCTGTTTTTT. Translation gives CASSYKTSGIGGELFF. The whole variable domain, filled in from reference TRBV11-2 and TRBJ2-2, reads EAGVAQSPRYKIIEKRQSVAFWCNPISGHATLYWYQQILGQGPKLLIQFQNNGVVDDSQLPKDRFSAERLKGVDSTLKIQPAKLEDSAVYLCASSYKTSGIGGELFFGEGSRLTVL.

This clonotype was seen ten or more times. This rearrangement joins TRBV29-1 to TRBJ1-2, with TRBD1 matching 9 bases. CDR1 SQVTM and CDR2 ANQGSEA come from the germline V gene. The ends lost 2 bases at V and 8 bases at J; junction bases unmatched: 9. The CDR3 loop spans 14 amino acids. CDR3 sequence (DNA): TGCAGCGTTGAAAGCCGGGACAGGGCTGGGGGCTACACCTTC. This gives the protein CSVESRDRAGGYTF.

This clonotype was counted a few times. The CDR3 loop is CASSLRDYLREQYF. CDR3 in DNA: TGTGCCAGCAGCCTCCGGGACTACTTACGCGAGCAGTACTTC. This chain uses TRBV5-8 with TRBJ2-7; 7 nucleotides match TRBD2. Germline CDR1 reads SGHTS; CDR2 reads YDEGEE. With V trimmed by 4 bases and J by 6 bases, 10 bases remained unmatched. The CDR3 has 14 residues.

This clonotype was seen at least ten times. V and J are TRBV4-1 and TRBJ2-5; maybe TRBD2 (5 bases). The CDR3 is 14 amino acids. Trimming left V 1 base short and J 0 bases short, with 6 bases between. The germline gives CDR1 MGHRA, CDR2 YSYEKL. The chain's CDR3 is CASSQGGNQETQYF. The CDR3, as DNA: TGCGCCAGCAGCCAAGGAGGGAACCAAGAGACCCAGTACTTC.